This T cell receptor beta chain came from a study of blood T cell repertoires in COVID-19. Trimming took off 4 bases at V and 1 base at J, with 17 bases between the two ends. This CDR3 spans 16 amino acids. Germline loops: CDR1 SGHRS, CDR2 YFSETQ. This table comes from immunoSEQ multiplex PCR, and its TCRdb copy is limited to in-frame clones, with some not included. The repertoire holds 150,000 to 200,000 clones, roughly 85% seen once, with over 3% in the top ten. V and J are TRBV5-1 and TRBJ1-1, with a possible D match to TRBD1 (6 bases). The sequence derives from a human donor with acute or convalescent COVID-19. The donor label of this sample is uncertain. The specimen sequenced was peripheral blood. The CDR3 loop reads CASSANAGTPNTEAFF. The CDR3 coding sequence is TGCGCCAGCAGCGCCAACGCCGGGACACCGAACACTGAAGCTTTCTTT.